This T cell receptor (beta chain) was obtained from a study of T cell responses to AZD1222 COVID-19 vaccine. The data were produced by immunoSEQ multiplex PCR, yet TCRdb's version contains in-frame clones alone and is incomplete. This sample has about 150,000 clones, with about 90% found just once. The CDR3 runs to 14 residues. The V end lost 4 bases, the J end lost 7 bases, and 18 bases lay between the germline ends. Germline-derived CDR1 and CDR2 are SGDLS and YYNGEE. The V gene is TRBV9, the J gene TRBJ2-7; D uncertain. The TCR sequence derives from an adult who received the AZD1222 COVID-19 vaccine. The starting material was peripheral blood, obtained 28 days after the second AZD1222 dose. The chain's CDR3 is CASSPRTNLGEQYF. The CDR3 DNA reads TGTGCCAGCAGCCCGCGAACCAATCTCGGGGAGCAGTACTTC.